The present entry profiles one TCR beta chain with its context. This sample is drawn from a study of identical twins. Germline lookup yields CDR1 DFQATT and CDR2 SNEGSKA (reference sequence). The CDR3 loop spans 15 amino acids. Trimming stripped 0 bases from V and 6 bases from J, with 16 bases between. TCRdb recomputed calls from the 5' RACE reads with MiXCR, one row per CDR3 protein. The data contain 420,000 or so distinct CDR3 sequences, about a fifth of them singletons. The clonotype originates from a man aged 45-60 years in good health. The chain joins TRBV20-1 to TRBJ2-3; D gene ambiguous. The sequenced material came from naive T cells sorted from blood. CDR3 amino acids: CSAREVMGVGDTQYF. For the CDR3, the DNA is TGCAGTGCTAGAGAGGTTATGGGCGTAGGGGATACGCAGTATTTT.